This entry concerns a single T cell receptor (beta chain). What it recognizes is unknown. These data belong to a study of Graves' ophthalmopathy and Graves' hyperthyroidism. The study excluded patients with other autoimmune diseases, uncontrolled infections, pregnancy or lactation. Establishment of the diagnosis relied upon clinical symptoms, serum thyroxine, TRAb, thyroid ultrasound and orbital computed tomography. Isolation of PBMCs was performed using about 9.9 ml of fresh peripheral blood. Study-wide points: Most thyroid-expanded clonotypes exceeding 0.001 frequency were also found in blood.

The sequenced template was RNA, covering the TCR beta CDR3 region. Investigators did first-round RT-PCR with HTBI primers, then second-round multiplex PCR. MiXCR was run by TCRdb on the multiplex PCR reads, yielding one entry per CDR3 protein. This table holds 350,000 to 450,000 distinct CDR3 sequences, around 20% found once. The CDR3 is 16 amino acids. Germline V CDR1 and CDR2: MRHNA, SNTAGT. With 0 bases removed from V and 1 base from J, the gap between germline ends came to 9 bases. The chain links TRBV6-4 to TRBJ2-2; tentatively, D is TRBD1 (6 bases). Sequenced sample: peripheral blood. The sequence was collected from a woman between 18 and 30 years old with stable Graves' hyperthyroidism. CDR3 coding DNA: TGTGCCAGCAGTGACTCGCCGGACAGGAACACCGGGGAGCTGTTTTTT. Translated, it gives CASSDSPDRNTGELFF.